This TCR beta chain was recorded in a study of T-cell memory formation after mild COVID-19. Study details: Largely, TCR clusters stayed within a single donor.

Germline assignment: CDR1 ENHRY and CDR2 SYGVKD. Deletions cut 3 bases from V and 0 bases from J, with 11 bases between. The CDR3 sequence is 16 residues long. TCRdb reprocessed the 5' RACE reads via MiXCR and lists one record per CDR3 protein. Here the sample spans 280,000 or so distinct CDR3 sequences, approximately 7.6% being singletons. Material for sequencing was PBMCs or a T cell subset sorted from them (not recorded which). The chain combines TRBV10-3 with TRBJ1-4; no clear D. The TCR comes from a man younger than 35 who had mild COVID-19 (a few samples of this study predate the infection). Cell type and time point are not known. The CDR3 DNA reads TGTGCCATCAGTGACACGACCAAGGCAACTAATGAAAAACTGTTTTTT. Residues: CAISDTTKATNEKLFF.